This T cell receptor (beta chain) was documented in a study of T cells after yellow fever vaccination (dated by TCRdb to between 2019 and 2020). In the study overall: The SMART-Seq v4 Ultra Low Input RNA kit was used to prepare libraries from fractions with low cell numbers. To follow T-cell clones before and after both primary and booster YFV17D yellow fever vaccination, bulk TCR alpha and beta repertoires underwent longitudinal sequencing. Two healthy male donors, one aged 18 to 30 and one aged 30 to 40 years, made up the cohort. Blood was drawn at multiple timepoints before and after primary and secondary immunization, with bulk PBMC replicates and cell subsets isolated.

As concerns this clonotype: This receptor's antigen is unknown. The junction does not match germline at one end; this may be a read error.

The study at large found these results: A small fraction of clonotypes appeared in both the CD4 and CD8 compartments, likely as a result of convergent recombination. Compared with the primary T-cell response, the secondary T-cell response was weaker but faster, peaking on day 5 rather than day 15. Because only a couple of donors were included in the study, the extent to which the findings can be generalized is limited. Because abundant contaminating clonotypes from the bulk population could be contained in FACS-sorted repertoires, computational filtering was required. Most clones expanded after primary vaccination were re-detected after the booster (around 96% of CD4 and roughly 85% of CD8), suggesting broad memory maintenance.

The label giving this sample's treatment or condition can be read as: live attenuated yellow fever vaccine strain. Two biological replicates of bulk PBMCs were collected at each blood-draw timepoint. A standard Ficoll-Paque protocol was used to isolate PBMCs from peripheral blood. TriZol was used to extract RNA from bulk PBMCs, from CD4 and CD8 fractions, and from dextramer-positive and dextramer-negative fractions. Synthesis of TCR cDNA relied on 5'RACE template switching, a step that introduced a universal primer site along with unique molecular identifiers. Priming for cDNA synthesis came from both the TCR alpha and TCR beta constant segments. Library amplification used two PCR steps, and the second PCR step added sample barcodes and sequencing adapters. Sequencing of the libraries was done on either Illumina HiSeq 2500 (2x100 bp) or NovaSeq (2x150 bp). On the authors' methods: MIGEC handled demultiplexing of reads and collapsing into UMI consensus sequences, while MiXCR performed V(D)J alignment. Clonotypes responding to the vaccine were identified with edgeR on replicate PBMC samples, with the criteria of FDR below 0.01 and a log2 fold change above 5 up to day 15. Each bulk clonotype was labeled CD4 or CD8 based on which sequenced repertoire, CD4 or CD8, contained the clonotype at higher abundance. TCRdb reanalyzed the raw reads on its own, using fastp at Q25 for trimming and MiXCR for clone calling, and kept in-frame beta chains. Rows matching on CDR3 protein sequence are summarized as one entry with the most common DNA and genes. The V and J calls and clone size come from TCRdb's table, not from the authors' own analysis. Here the sample has a few hundred thousand distinct CDR3 sequences; about a sixth occur a single time. Around 15% of the sample comes from the top ten.

The CDR3 has 16 amino acids, counting the end cysteine and phenylalanine. The sequence is cut down to CDR3 DNA, 48 bases in frame from base 1. CDR1 MNHEY and CDR2 SVGAGI were looked up in the germline V gene. Here the sequenced sample was PBMCs, taken 4 to 5 days after the first yellow fever vaccination. The TCR was taken from a young man who received the YFV17D yellow fever vaccine. In this chain, TRBV6-5 is recombined with TRBJ1-2; tentative D gene TRBD1, with 5 bases matching. The CDR3 has the sequence CASSYSMGGPNYGYTF. The nucleotide sequence reads TGTGCCAGCAGTTACTCTATGGGGGGACCTAATTATGGCTACACCTTC.